Each of the 14 T cell receptor beta chains below was sequenced from the same sample in a study of glioma-infiltrating T cells. TCR alpha and beta CDR3 regions were amplified from RNA using iRepertoire nested multiplex PCR. TCRdb analysed the multiplex PCR reads with MiXCR anew, one entry per CDR3 protein. The sample carries about 190,000 distinct CDR3 sequences, 32% recorded once. The sample consisted of glioma tissue, nonneoplastic brain tissue, or PBMCs (not recorded which). The receptor source for this set is a human donor with low-grade glioma or glioblastoma, undergoing nonglioma brain surgery, or in good health (not recorded which).

The sample holds many counts of this clonotype. V usage is TRBV10-3 and J usage is TRBJ2-5; perhaps D is TRBD1 or TRBD2 (5 bases each). CDR1 ENHRY and CDR2 SYGVKD come from the germline V gene. CDR3 size: 13 residues. V dropped 11 bases and J dropped 3 bases, with 16 bases sitting between them. The CDR3 region has the DNA TGTGCCCCCCGCCCGGGACGTGAAGAGACCCAGTACTTC. Translating gives CAPRPGREETQYF.

Ten or more counts support this clonotype. J is TRBJ1-5 and V is TRBV6-1; TRBD1 is a possible D gene (5 bases). V dropped 5 bases and J dropped 3 bases, with 11 bases sitting between them. CDR3 length equals 14 residues. Germline CDR1 is MNHNS and CDR2 is SASEGT. CDR3 sequence (DNA): TGTGCCAGCAGTCCCGACAGACTCAATCAGCCCCAGCATTTT. Translation gives CASSPDRLNQPQHF.

This clonotype was observed a single time. This chain links TRBV27 with TRBJ1-1; TRBD1 matches at 9 bases. Germline V gene lookup returns CDR1 MNHEY and CDR2 SMNVEV (reference sequence). The CDR3 loop spans 13 amino acids. Trimming at V came to 7 bases and at J to 10 bases, leaving 10 bases not matched to a gene. The CDR3 sequence is CASNPVQGARAFF. DNA of the CDR3: TGTGCCAGCAACCCCGTACAGGGGGCGAGAGCTTTCTTT.

CDR3 DNA: TGTGCCAGCAGCCAACCGGGACAGTCTAGGACTAATGAGCAGTTCTTC. As protein: CASSQPGQSRTNEQFF. The chain joins TRBV4-2 to TRBJ2-1; 7 nucleotides line up with TRBD1. Germline V gives CDR1 LGHNA, CDR2 YNFKEQ. Unmatched junction bases numbered 11, after V lost 2 bases and J lost 7 bases. This CDR3 comprises 16 residues.

This chain uses TRBV27 with TRBJ1-5; D gene ambiguous. The CDR3 loop spans 16 amino acids. Germline CDR1 and CDR2: MNHEY and SMNVEV (reference sequence). V was clipped by 3 bases and J by 13 bases, with 25 bases between them. As DNA, the CDR3 is TGTGCCAGCAGTTTGCGAGGCGGAAATCGCAATCAGGCACAGCATTTT. This sequence encodes CASSLRGGNRNQAQHF.

This clonotype was seen many times. This rearrangement joins TRBV27 to TRBJ1-2; 7 bases agree with TRBD1. Losses at the gene ends were 4 bases for V and 7 bases for J; bases not matched to a gene: 3. The CDR3 is 12 residues long. Germline CDR1 MNHEY, CDR2 SMNVEV (reference sequence). CDR3 bases: TGTGCCAGCAGTTCCACAGGGGTTGGCTACACCTTC. Translated: CASSSTGVGYTF.

Many counts were recorded for this clonotype. V and J are TRBV7-2 and TRBJ2-1, with 7 bases matching TRBD1. With 7 bases clipped from V and 2 bases from J, the junction kept 5 bases outside the gene matches. The CDR3 is 14 amino acids. Germline CDR1 is SGHTA and CDR2 is FQGNSA. The CDR3 DNA sequence: TGTGCCAGCAACCCAGGGACAGCCTACAATGAGCAGTTCTTC. Its translation is CASNPGTAYNEQFF.

This clonotype showed up just a few times. The J gene is TRBJ2-1, the V gene TRBV4-3; TRBD2 aligns across 14 bases. The CDR3 consists of 19 residues. Germline values: CDR1 LGHNA, CDR2 YSLEER. The V gene end was trimmed by 0 bases and the J gene end by 5 bases; junction bases not matched to a gene: 9. As DNA, the CDR3 is TGCGCCAGCAGCCAAGAGACCTCGGGACTAGCGGGAGCCAACAATGAGCAGTTCTTC. It encodes CASSQETSGLAGANNEQFF.

V and J are TRBV19 and TRBJ1-1; 7 nucleotides agree with TRBD1. The CDR3 loop spans 17 amino acids. The J segment lost 0 bases and the V segment lost 8 bases, leaving 15 bases of the junction unmatched. Germline CDR1 LNHDA, CDR2 SQIVND (reference sequence). Here the CDR3 DNA reads TGTGCCAGTTCCGACCCACAGGGGCCGGCTTTGAACACTGAAGCTTTCTTT. This sequence encodes CASSDPQGPALNTEAFF.

This clonotype appeared many times. The V and J genes are TRBV5-5 and TRBJ2-1; D remains unclear. The germline V gene encodes CDR1 SGHKS and CDR2 YYEKEE (reference sequence). The CDR3 spans 15 residues. The V end lost 4 bases, the J end lost 3 bases, and 14 bases lay between the germline ends. The DNA for the CDR3 is TGTGCCAGCAGCCTCGGATTAGTGGACTACAATGAGCAGTTCTTC. It specifies CASSLGLVDYNEQFF.

This clonotype was counted many times. Relative to the germline gene, one junction end is altered; a read error may explain this. The chain recombines TRBV7-7 with TRBJ2-7, with D uncertain. Germline CDR1 is SSHAT and CDR2 is FNYEAQ (reference sequence). CDR3 size: 15 residues. The CDR3 protein is CASSFLGRNFYEQYF. CDR3 coding DNA: TGTGCTAGCAGCTTTCTCGGCCGTAATTTCTACGAGCAGTACTTC.

This clonotype was seen more than once but under ten times. A much larger clone lies one base from this, so it may be a read error. This chain connects TRBV30 to TRBJ1-5; 7 bases agree with TRBD1. From germline, CDR1 is GTSNPN and CDR2 SVGIG (reference sequence). The CDR3 covers 12 residues. CDR3 amino acids: CARRTGQQPQHF. CDR3 DNA sequence: TGTGCCCGGAGGACAGGACAACAGCCCCAGCATTTT.

This clonotype has a count of ten or more. The chain couples TRBV4-2 to TRBJ2-3; D perhaps matches TRBD2 (5 bases). V was pared by 4 bases and J by 2 bases, with 13 bases between. CDR3 length: 15 residues. Germline V gene lookup returns CDR1 LGHNA and CDR2 YNFKEQ. CDR3 nucleotide sequence: TGTGCCAGCAGCCCCCTACTAGGTTTCACAGATACGCAGTATTTT. Translation: CASSPLLGFTDTQYF.

The sample holds one count of this clonotype. At one of its ends the junction is not consistent with the germline gene, which may arise from a read error. The V and J genes are TRBV27 and TRBJ1-5, with D perhaps matching TRBD1 (5 bases). This CDR3 spans 16 amino acids. Germline CDR1 and CDR2: MNHEY and SMNVEV (reference sequence). For the CDR3, the DNA is TGTGCCAACAGTTTAGCCTTCATGGGGCTCGATCAGCCCCAGCATTTC. Amino acids: CANSLAFMGLDQPQHF.